The 15 T cell receptor beta chains in this list originate from one sample, sequenced in a study of blood T cells in healthy people across ages. The authors ran a second PCR of about 6 to 11 cycles using a sample-barcoded 5' primer and a J-beta primer mix. TCRdb reanalysed the 5' RACE reads using MiXCR and keeps one entry per CDR3 protein. The data hold fewer than 2,000,000 distinct CDR3 sequences, with 35% to 50% observed a single time. The sequenced sample consisted of blood. All receptors come from a human donor in good health.

In this sample, this clonotype turned up a few times. The chain is built from TRBV28 and TRBJ2-7; perhaps TRBD1 as D (6 bases). The CDR3 loop spans 14 amino acids. V dropped 7 bases and J dropped 0 bases, with 13 bases sitting between them. CDR1 is MDHEN and CDR2 is SYDVKM in the germline V gene. The CDR3 nucleotides read TGTGCCAGCACCTCGCAGGGGAGCTCCTACGAGCAGTACTTC. Residues: CASTSQGSSYEQYF.

The rearrangement joins TRBV29-1 to TRBJ1-1, with 8 bases identical to TRBD1. Losses at the gene ends were 1 base for V and 3 bases for J; bases not matched to a gene: 4. The length of the CDR3 is 14 residues. Germline lookup yields CDR1 SQVTM and CDR2 ANQGSEA. CDR3 protein: CSVEGQGKYTEAFF. CDR3 in DNA: TGCAGCGTTGAAGGACAGGGGAAATACACTGAAGCTTTCTTT.

This clonotype was counted only a few times. The rearrangement joins TRBV5-1 to TRBJ2-1; TRBD2 agrees at 7 bases. The V and J ends lost 5 bases and 9 bases, in that order; junction bases with no gene match: 8. CDR3 length: 13 residues. In germline, CDR1 is SGHRS, CDR2 YFSETQ. CDR3 region: CASSVTGGGEQFF. In DNA, the CDR3 is TGCGCCAGCAGTGTGACGGGGGGAGGTGAGCAGTTCTTC.

The chain uses TRBV2 and TRBJ1-3; D might be TRBD1 (6 bases). Trimming cost V 6 bases and J 2 bases, with 17 bases left between them. The germline V gene encodes CDR1 SNHLY and CDR2 FYNNEI. This CDR3 region has 16 residues. The CDR3 DNA is TGTGCCAGCAGGGACTCGACAGGTTTTGCTGGAAACACCATATATTTT. It is translated as CASRDSTGFAGNTIYF.

The chain recombines TRBV19 with TRBJ2-5, with 14 bases that match TRBD2. V lost 3 bases and J lost 5; bases outside the gene matches: 5. This CDR3 spans 16 amino acids. Germline V CDR1 and CDR2: LNHDA, SQIVND (reference sequence). As DNA, the CDR3 is TGTGCCAGTAGTATGACTAGCGGGGGGGCGTTGGAGACCCAGTACTTC. The encoded protein is CASSMTSGGALETQYF.

The chain is built from TRBV28 and TRBJ1-2, with 7 bases identical to TRBD1. This CDR3 spans 14 amino acids. V trimming: 4 bases; J trimming: 3 bases; junction bases outside the gene matches: 5. Germline V gene data show CDR1 as MDHEN and CDR2 as SYDVKM. CDR3 amino acids: CASSSAGTDYGYTF. The DNA for the CDR3 is TGTGCCAGCAGTTCGGCCGGGACAGACTATGGCTACACCTTC.

This clonotype has a handful of counts. The J gene is TRBJ2-4, the V gene TRBV7-9, with D maybe TRBD2 (6 bases). The CDR3 extends over 14 amino acids. Per the germline V gene, CDR1 is SEHNR and CDR2 is FQNEAQ (reference sequence). V lost 0 bases to trimming and J lost 8 bases, with 11 bases between them. The CDR3 DNA is TGTGCCAGCAGCTTAGCAGTACGGAGGGACATTCAGTACTTC. Amino acids: CASSLAVRRDIQYF. The full variable domain, in which reference TRBV7-9 and TRBJ2-4 provide the parts outside the CDR3, is DTGVSQNPRHKITKRGQNVTFRCDPISEHNRLYWYRQTLGQGPEFLTYFQNEAQLEKSRLLSDRFSAERPKGSFSTLEIQRTEQGDSAMYLCASSLAVRRDIQYFGAGTRLSVL.

The chain is built from TRBV7-2 and TRBJ1-2; D is unclear. Germline V gives CDR1 SGHTA, CDR2 FQGNSA. V was clipped by 4 bases and J by 2 bases, with 11 bases between them. The CDR3 is 14 residues long. This CDR3 reads CASSSEDKNYGYTF. CDR3 bases: TGTGCCAGCAGCTCCGAAGACAAGAACTATGGCTACACCTTC.

The rearrangement links TRBV20-1 to TRBJ1-1, with D possibly being TRBD1 (6 bases). CDR1 DFQATT and CDR2 SNEGSKA come from the germline V gene (reference sequence). The ends were cut back, 0 bases at V and 6 bases at J, with 17 bases in the middle. This CDR3 is built from 15 residues. The CDR3 DNA is TGCAGTGCTAGAGAGGGGGCTGGCAGGGAGGCTGAAGCTTTCTTT. As protein: CSAREGAGREAEAFF.

The CDR3: CASSLRRAQETQYF. The CDR3 DNA reads as TGTGCCAGCAGCTTAAGGCGGGCCCAAGAGACCCAGTACTTC. This chain connects TRBV7-2 to TRBJ2-5; possible D gene TRBD2, 5 bases. Germline V gene data show CDR1 as SGHTA and CDR2 as FQGNSA. The CDR3 runs to 14 residues. V gave up 2 bases and J gave up 1 base, with 8 bases separating them.

The chain carries TRBV7-2 and TRBJ2-3; 9 positions match TRBD2. The CDR3 length is 17 residues. V trimming: 1 base; J trimming: 2 bases; junction bases outside the gene matches: 7. Germline values: CDR1 SGHTA, CDR2 FQGNSA. CDR3 coding DNA: TGTGCCAGCAGCTTAGTCTTAGCGGGGGTCGTCACAGATACGCAGTATTTT. It codes for CASSLVLAGVVTDTQYF.

Only a few counts were recorded for this clonotype. The CDR3 nucleotides read TGTGCCAGCAGTTCGGGGGGGTCCAACTATGAGCAGTTCTTC. Translated, it gives CASSSGGSNYEQFF. The chain couples TRBV12-3 or TRBV12-4 to TRBJ2-1, with TRBD2 identical over 8 bases. J lost 8 bases, V lost 4 bases, and 7 bases had no gene match. This CDR3 contains 14 residues.

The sample holds one count of this clonotype. One end of the junction is discordant with germline, which a read error may explain. The chain links TRBV7-6 to TRBJ1-1; D possibly corresponds to TRBD1 (5 bases). The CDR3 is 14 amino acids. The germline V gene has CDR1 SGHVS and CDR2 FNYEAQ. This chain's CDR3 is CANSDQGLNTEAFF. The CDR3 DNA follows: TGTGCCAACAGCGACCAGGGCTTAAACACTGAAGCTTTCTTT.

The gene calls are TRBV7-2 and TRBJ2-7, with 8 bases identical to TRBD1. The CDR3 consists of 14 residues. Germline assignment: CDR1 SGHTA and CDR2 FQGNSA. The V gene end was trimmed by 5 bases and the J gene end by 2 bases; junction bases not matched to a gene: 5. CDR3 sequence: CASSHTRGPYEQYF. As DNA, the CDR3 is TGTGCCAGCAGCCATACCAGGGGGCCCTACGAGCAGTACTTC.

The J gene is TRBJ2-5, the V gene TRBV28, with D perhaps matching TRBD1 or TRBD2 (6 bases each). V was cut by 6 bases and J by 1 base, with 27 bases left in between. Per the germline V gene, CDR1 is MDHEN and CDR2 is SYDVKM. The CDR3 is 19 amino acids. CDR3 nucleotide sequence: TGTGCCAGCAGGAAATGGGGAGGTTCAGGGGCCCCCTCCCAAGAGACCCAGTACTTC. Translation gives CASRKWGGSGAPSQETQYF.